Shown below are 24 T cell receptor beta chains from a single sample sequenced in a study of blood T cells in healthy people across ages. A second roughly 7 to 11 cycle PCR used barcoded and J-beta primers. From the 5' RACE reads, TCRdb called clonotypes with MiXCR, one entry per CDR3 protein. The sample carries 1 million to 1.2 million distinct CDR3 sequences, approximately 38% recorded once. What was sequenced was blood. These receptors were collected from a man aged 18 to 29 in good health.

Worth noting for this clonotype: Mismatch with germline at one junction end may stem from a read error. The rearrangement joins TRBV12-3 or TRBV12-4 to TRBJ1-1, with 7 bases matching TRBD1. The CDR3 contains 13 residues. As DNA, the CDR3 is TGTGCCATCAGTGTACAGGGGAACCGTGAAGCTTTCTTT. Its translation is CAISVQGNREAFF.

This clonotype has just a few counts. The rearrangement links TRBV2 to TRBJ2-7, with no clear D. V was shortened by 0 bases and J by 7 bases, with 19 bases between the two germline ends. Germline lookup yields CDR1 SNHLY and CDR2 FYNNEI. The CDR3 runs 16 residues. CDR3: CASSEAKDRLLDEQYF. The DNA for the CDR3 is TGTGCCAGCAGTGAAGCTAAGGACCGACTGTTGGATGAGCAGTACTTC.

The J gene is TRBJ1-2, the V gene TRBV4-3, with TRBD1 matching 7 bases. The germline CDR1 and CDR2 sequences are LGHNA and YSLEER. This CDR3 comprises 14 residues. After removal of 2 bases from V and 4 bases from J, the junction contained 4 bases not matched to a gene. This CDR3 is CASSQRTGVYGYTF. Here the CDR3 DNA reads TGCGCCAGCAGCCAAAGAACAGGGGTCTATGGCTACACCTTC.

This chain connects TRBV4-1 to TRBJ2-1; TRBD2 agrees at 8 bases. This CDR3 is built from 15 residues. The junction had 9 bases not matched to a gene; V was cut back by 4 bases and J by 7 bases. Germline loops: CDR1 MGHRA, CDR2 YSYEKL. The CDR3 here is CASSPIGLAKNEQFF. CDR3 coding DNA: TGCGCCAGCAGCCCTATAGGACTAGCTAAAAATGAGCAGTTCTTC.

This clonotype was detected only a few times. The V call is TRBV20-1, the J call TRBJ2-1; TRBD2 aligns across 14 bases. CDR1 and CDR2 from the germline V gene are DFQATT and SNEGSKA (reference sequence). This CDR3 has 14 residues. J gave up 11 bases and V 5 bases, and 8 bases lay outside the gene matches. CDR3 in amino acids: CSAGTSGGGSKQFF. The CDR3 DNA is TGCAGTGCTGGGACTAGCGGGGGCGGATCTAAGCAGTTCTTC.

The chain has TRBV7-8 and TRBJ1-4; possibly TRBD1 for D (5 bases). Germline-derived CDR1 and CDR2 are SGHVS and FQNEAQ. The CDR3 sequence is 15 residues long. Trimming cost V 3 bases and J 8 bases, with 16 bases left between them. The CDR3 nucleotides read TGTGCCAGCAGCTTTCGACAGCTCAGGAGGGAAAAACTGTTTTTT. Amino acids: CASSFRQLRREKLFF.

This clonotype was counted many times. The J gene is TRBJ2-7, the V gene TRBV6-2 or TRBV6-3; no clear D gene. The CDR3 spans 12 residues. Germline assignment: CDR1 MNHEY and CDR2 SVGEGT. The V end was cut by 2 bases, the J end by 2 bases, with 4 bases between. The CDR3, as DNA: TGTGCCAGCAGTTACCGGCCCTACGAGCAGTACTTC. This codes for CASSYRPYEQYF.

The DNA for the CDR3 is TGTGCCAGCAGTAACAAGGGACAGATCTACGAGCAGTTCTTC. This encodes CASSNKGQIYEQFF. This sequence joins TRBV6-2 or TRBV6-3 and TRBJ2-1; 7 positions agree with TRBD1. V shed 5 bases and J 10 bases; nucleotides not matched to a gene: 11. The CDR3 covers 14 residues. Germline V gene data show CDR1 as MNHEY and CDR2 as SVGEGT.

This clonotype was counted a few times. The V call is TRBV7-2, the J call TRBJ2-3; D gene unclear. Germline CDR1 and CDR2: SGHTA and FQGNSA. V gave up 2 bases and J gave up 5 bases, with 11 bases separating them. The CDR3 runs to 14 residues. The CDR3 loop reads CASSLQTRGDTQYF. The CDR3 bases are TGTGCCAGCAGCTTACAAACGCGTGGAGATACGCAGTATTTT.

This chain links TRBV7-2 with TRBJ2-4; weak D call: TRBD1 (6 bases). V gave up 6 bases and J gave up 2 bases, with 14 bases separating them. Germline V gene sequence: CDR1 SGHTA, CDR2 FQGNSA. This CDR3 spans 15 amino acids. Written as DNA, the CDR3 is TGTGCCAGCAGTACCGCCCAGGGGTCCAAAAACATTCAGTACTTC. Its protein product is CASSTAQGSKNIQYF.

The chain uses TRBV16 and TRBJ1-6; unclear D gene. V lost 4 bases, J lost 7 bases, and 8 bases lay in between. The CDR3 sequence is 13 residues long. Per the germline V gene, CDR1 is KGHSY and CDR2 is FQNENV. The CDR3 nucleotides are TGTGCCAGCAGCCTAACTTACAATTCACCCCTCCACTTT. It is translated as CASSLTYNSPLHF.

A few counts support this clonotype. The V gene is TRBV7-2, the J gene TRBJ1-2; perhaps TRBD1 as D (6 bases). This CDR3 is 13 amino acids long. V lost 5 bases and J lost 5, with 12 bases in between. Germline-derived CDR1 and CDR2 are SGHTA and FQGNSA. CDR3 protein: CASSTSDSYGYTF. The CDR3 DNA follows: TGTGCCAGCAGCACCTCGGACAGTTATGGCTACACCTTC.

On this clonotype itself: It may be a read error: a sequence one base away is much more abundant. CDR3 DNA: TGTGCCAGCAGCTTCGGGGGAATCAAGGAGCAGTTCTTC. Its translation: CASSFGGIKEQFF. The V gene is TRBV7-2, the J gene TRBJ2-1; perhaps TRBD2 as D (6 bases). V was trimmed by 3 bases and J by 10 bases, leaving 13 bases between them. Germline-derived CDR1 and CDR2 are SGHTA and FQGNSA. This CDR3 is 13 amino acids long.

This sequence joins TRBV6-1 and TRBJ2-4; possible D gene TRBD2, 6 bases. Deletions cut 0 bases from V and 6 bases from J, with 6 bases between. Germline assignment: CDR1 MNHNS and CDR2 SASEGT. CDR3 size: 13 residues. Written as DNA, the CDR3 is TGTGCCAGCAGTGAAGCGGGGGGAAACATTCAGTACTTC. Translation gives CASSEAGGNIQYF.

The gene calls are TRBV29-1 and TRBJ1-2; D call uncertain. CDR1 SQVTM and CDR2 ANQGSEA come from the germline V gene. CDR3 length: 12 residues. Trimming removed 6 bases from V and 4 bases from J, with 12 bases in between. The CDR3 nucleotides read TGCAGCGTGGTGGGCGCAACCTATGGCTACACCTTC. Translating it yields CSVVGATYGYTF.

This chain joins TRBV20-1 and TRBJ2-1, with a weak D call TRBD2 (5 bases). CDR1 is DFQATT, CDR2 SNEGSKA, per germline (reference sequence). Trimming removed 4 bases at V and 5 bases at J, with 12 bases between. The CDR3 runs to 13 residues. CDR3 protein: CSATRRRDNEQFF. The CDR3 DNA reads TGCAGTGCTACCAGGCGGCGGGACAATGAGCAGTTCTTC.

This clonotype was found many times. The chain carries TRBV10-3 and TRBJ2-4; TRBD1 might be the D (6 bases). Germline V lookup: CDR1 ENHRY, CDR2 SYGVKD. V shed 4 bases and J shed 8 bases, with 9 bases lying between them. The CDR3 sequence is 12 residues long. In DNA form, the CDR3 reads TGTGCCATCAGTGGAGGGGGAGACATTCAGTACTTC. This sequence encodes CAISGGGDIQYF.

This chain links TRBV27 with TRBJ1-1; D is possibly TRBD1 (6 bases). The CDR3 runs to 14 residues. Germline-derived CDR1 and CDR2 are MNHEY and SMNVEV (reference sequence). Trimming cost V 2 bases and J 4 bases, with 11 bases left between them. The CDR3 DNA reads TGTGCCAGCAGTTTAACAGGGTCGGTCACTGAAGCTTTCTTT. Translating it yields CASSLTGSVTEAFF.

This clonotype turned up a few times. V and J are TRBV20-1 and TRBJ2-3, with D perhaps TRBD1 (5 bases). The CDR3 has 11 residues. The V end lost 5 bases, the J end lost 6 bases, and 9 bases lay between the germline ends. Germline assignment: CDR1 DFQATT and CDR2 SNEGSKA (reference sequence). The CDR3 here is CSAGQRDTQYF. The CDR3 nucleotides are TGCAGTGCTGGACAAAGGGATACGCAGTATTTT.

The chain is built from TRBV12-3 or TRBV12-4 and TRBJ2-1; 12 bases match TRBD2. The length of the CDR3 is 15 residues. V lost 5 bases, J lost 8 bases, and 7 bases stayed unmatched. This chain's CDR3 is CASSLSWTSGDEQFF. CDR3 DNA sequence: TGTGCCAGCAGTCTTTCCTGGACTAGCGGGGATGAGCAGTTCTTC.

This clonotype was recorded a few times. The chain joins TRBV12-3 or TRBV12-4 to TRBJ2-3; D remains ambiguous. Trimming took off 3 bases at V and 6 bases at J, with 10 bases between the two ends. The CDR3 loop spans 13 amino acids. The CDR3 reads CASSLTMSDTQYF. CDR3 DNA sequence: TGTGCCAGCAGTTTGACGATGAGTGATACGCAGTATTTT.

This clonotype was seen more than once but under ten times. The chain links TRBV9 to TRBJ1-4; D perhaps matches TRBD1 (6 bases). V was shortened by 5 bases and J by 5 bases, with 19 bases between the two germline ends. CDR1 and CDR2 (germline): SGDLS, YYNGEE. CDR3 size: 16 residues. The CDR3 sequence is CASSPNPGGGNEKLFF. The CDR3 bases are TGTGCCAGCAGTCCTAATCCTGGAGGGGGGAATGAAAAACTGTTTTTT. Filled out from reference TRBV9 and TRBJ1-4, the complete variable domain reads DSGVTQTPKHLITATGQRVTLRCSPRSGDLSVYWYQQSLDQGLQFLIQYYNGEERAKGNILERFSAQQFPDLHSELNLSSLELGDSALYFCASSPNPGGGNEKLFFGSGTQLSVL.

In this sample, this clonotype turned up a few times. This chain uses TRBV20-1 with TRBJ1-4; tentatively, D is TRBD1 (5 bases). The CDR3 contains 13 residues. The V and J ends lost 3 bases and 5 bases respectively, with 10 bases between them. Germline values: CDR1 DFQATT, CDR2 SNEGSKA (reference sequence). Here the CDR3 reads CSASRRVNEKLFF. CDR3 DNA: TGCAGTGCTAGTCGCAGGGTCAATGAAAAACTGTTTTTT.

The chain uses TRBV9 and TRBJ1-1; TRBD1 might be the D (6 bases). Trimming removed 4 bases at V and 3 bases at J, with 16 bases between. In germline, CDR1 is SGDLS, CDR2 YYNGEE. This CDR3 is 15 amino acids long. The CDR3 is CASSSGGDIDTEAFF. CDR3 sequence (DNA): TGTGCCAGCAGCTCAGGTGGGGACATAGACACTGAAGCTTTCTTT.